This T cell receptor (beta chain) came from a study of blood T cell repertoires in COVID-19. Overall study context: The United States, Italy and Spain supplied acute and convalescent COVID-19 samples.

Trimming left V 3 bases short and J 4 bases short, with 13 bases between. This CDR3 spans 14 amino acids. Germline loops: CDR1 MDHEN, CDR2 SYDVKM. Sequenced by immunoSEQ multiplex PCR; TCRdb stores in-frame clones only, minus some. This sample has more than 300,000 clones, with 89% found just once. Living in 20 to 30 US areas, the participants were between about 18 and 90 years of age. Sequencing used PBMCs or T cells enriched from blood (not recorded which). This chain uses TRBV28 with TRBJ2-7; possibly TRBD1 for D (6 bases). The TCR comes from a young woman who had recovered from COVID-19. This CDR3 reads CASSLAGDTYEQYF. The CDR3 DNA is TGTGCCAGCAGTTTGGCAGGGGATACTTACGAGCAGTACTTC.